Reported below is one T cell receptor beta chain. This sample was taken from a study of T cell clonotyping in hematopoietic cell transplantation. Clones were sequenced by immunoSEQ multiplex PCR, and TCRdb holds only the in-frame ones, with some missing. Seen here are roughly 30,000 clones, about 93% observed once, and the top ten hold about 2.2%. The junction had 5 bases not matched to a gene; V was cut back by 4 bases and J by 3 bases. The CDR3 loop spans 15 amino acids. Per the germline V gene, CDR1 is SQVTM and CDR2 is ANQGSEA. Time point reported: recipient sample about 28 days before transplant, after cytoreduction.

This material consisted of peripheral blood mononuclear cells, taken before stem cell transplant. V gene TRBV29-1 combines with J gene TRBJ2-2; 10 bases match TRBD1. The sequence was obtained from a man aged 50-59 years with acute myeloid leukemia. Some clones in this sample may be carry-over from other donors' samples. The CDR3 is CSVGGTGEDTGELFF. The DNA for the CDR3 is TGCAGCGTTGGAGGGACAGGGGAAGACACCGGGGAGCTGTTTTTT.